Given below is one TCR beta chain in context. The data were obtained in a study of blood T cell repertoires in COVID-19. Study-wide context: There were acute and convalescent COVID-19 samples, and they came from the United States, Italy and Spain. T cells, B-cell-depleted T cells, or PBMCs supplied cDNA or gDNA.

CDR1 and CDR2 from the germline V gene are SNHLY and FYNNEI. V shed 8 bases, J shed 8 bases, and the junction held 7 bases outside the gene matches. The CDR3 consists of 14 residues. Data came from immunoSEQ multiplex PCR; TCRdb stores just in-frame clones and leaves some out. Of 120,000 or so clones listed, roughly 87% are singletons. The chain recombines TRBV2 with TRBJ1-6; 9 bases agree with TRBD1. Sample: peripheral blood. The source is a man older than 75 with active or convalescent COVID-19. The CDR3 DNA reads as TGTGCCAGCGGAGAGGGACAGGGACATTCACCCCTCCACTTT. Translated: CASGEGQGHSPLHF.